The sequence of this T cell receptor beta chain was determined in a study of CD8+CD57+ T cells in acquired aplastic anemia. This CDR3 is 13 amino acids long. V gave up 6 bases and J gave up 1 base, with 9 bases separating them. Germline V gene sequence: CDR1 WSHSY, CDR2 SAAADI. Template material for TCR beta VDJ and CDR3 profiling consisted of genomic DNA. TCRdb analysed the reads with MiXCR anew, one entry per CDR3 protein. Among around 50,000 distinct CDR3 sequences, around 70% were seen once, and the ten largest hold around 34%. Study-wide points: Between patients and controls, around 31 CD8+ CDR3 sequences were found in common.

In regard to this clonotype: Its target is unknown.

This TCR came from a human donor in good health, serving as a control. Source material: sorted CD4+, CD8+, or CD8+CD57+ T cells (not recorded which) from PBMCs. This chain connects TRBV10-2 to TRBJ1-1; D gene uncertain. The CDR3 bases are TGCGCCAGCAGATGGGCGGGGAACACTGAAGCTTTCTTT. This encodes CASRWAGNTEAFF.